These 27 T cell receptor beta chains share one sample of origin, sequenced in a study of T cells after yellow fever vaccination. Each CDR3 protein is one row after TCRdb ran MiXCR on the 5' RACE reads. This sample has roughly 400,000 distinct CDR3 sequences; approximately 18% occur once, and the top ten carry over 15%. Specimen: PBMCs, collected before the yellow fever booster vaccination. These receptors were taken from a man in his late teens or twenties who received the YFV17D yellow fever vaccine.

V is TRBV21-1 and J is TRBJ2-3; the DNA was not compared with TRBD1, the D call given in the table. TRBV21-1 is termed a pseudogene. This CDR3 spans 20 amino acids. The CDR3 DNA sequence: TGTGCCAGCCCCTGCTTACCCCGCGGCCCCAAAAGGACTAGCACAGATACGCAGTATTTT. This encodes CASPCLPRGPKRTSTDTQYF.

This clonotype was observed at least ten times. The chain links TRBV4-1 to TRBJ1-2, with D tentatively TRBD1 (5 bases). The CDR3 loop spans 14 amino acids. V lost 5 bases and J 2 bases, leaving 12 bases between the germline ends. Germline V gene lookup returns CDR1 MGHRA and CDR2 YSYEKL. In DNA form, the CDR3 reads TGCGCCAGCAGCAGGGACGGGGGAAACTATGGCTACACCTTC. As protein: CASSRDGGNYGYTF.

The chain links TRBV14 to TRBJ2-7, with a tentative D call TRBD2 (7 bases). This CDR3 contains 15 residues. The germline gives CDR1 SGHDN, CDR2 FVKESK. Trimming took 8 bases from V and 3 from J, leaving 20 bases between them. The CDR3 here is CASCPPRGRGYEQYF. The DNA of the CDR3 is TGTGCCAGCTGCCCTCCGCGGGGGCGCGGCTACGAGCAGTACTTC.

The table lists this clonotype with a few counts. The rearrangement joins TRBV12-3 or TRBV12-4 to TRBJ1-5, with D hard to call. The CDR3 contains 14 residues. The V end lost 6 bases, the J end lost 6 bases, and 15 bases lay between the germline ends. CDR3 region: CASSPLTRAQPQHF. Written as DNA, the CDR3 is TGTGCCAGCAGCCCCTTAACGCGGGCTCAGCCCCAGCATTTT.

The chain combines TRBV27 with TRBJ2-1, with D uncertain. From germline, CDR1 is MNHEY and CDR2 SMNVEV (reference sequence). There are 11 residues in the CDR3. Trimming took off 8 bases at V and 10 bases at J, with 12 bases between the two ends. The CDR3 coding sequence is TGTGCCAGCCCGAGCGCGATGGAGCAGTTCTTC. Its protein product is CASPSAMEQFF.

This clonotype has only a few counts. The CDR3 region has the DNA TGTGCCAGCGGGACAGATCACCTCTACGAGCAGTACTTC. It specifies CASGTDHLYEQYF. The genes are TRBV5-5 and TRBJ2-7, with TRBD1 identical over 7 bases. The CDR3 sequence is 13 residues long. After removal of 7 bases from V and 3 bases from J, the junction contained 7 bases not matched to a gene. Germline lookup yields CDR1 SGHKS and CDR2 YYEKEE (reference sequence).

J is TRBJ2-7 and V is TRBV19; no clear D gene. The germline V gene encodes CDR1 LNHDA and CDR2 SQIVND (reference sequence). Trimming took off 6 bases at V and 0 bases at J, with 9 bases between the two ends. There are 13 residues in the CDR3. The CDR3 DNA reads as TGTGCCAGTAGGATGGGCAGCTCCTACGAGCAGTACTTC. Protein product: CASRMGSSYEQYF.

The chain joins TRBV5-1 to TRBJ2-1; the match to TRBD2 covers 8 bases. Germline loops: CDR1 SGHRS, CDR2 YFSETQ. V lost 4 bases, J lost 4 bases, and 7 bases stayed unmatched. The CDR3 consists of 15 residues. The CDR3 sequence: CASSDTSGAYNEQFF. In DNA, the CDR3 is TGCGCCAGCAGCGACACTAGCGGAGCTTACAATGAGCAGTTCTTC.

The CDR3, as DNA: TGCGCCAGCAGCTTAGAGGGGACAACCGGGGAGCTGTTTTTT. This translates into CASSLEGTTGELFF. The V gene is TRBV5-1, the J gene TRBJ2-2, with a possible D match to TRBD1 (6 bases). There are 14 residues in the CDR3. Germline V gene data show CDR1 as SGHRS and CDR2 as YFSETQ. Trimming stripped 2 bases from V and 5 bases from J, with 10 bases between.

The chain carries TRBV7-8 and TRBJ2-2; no clear D gene. This CDR3 has 16 residues. CDR1 is SGHVS, CDR2 FQNEAQ, per germline. The V end lost 4 bases, the J end lost 1 base, and 13 bases lay between the germline ends. CDR3 sequence reads: CASSYFLVLNTGELFF. The CDR3 coding sequence is TGTGCCAGCAGCTATTTCCTAGTTTTGAACACCGGGGAGCTGTTTTTT.

This clonotype has a handful of counts. The chain has TRBV20-1 and TRBJ2-7, with 10 bases fitting TRBD1. In germline, CDR1 is DFQATT, CDR2 SNEGSKA (reference sequence). The J segment lost 4 bases and the V segment lost 5 bases, leaving 5 bases of the junction unmatched. The CDR3 consists of 13 residues. DNA of the CDR3: TGCAGTGCTCATCCGGGACAGGGGTACGAGCAGTACTTC. It specifies CSAHPGQGYEQYF.

This clonotype was detected only a few times. The chain uses TRBV20-1 and TRBJ2-1, with TRBD1 matching over 8 bases. Unmatched junction bases numbered 10, after V lost 6 bases and J lost 6 bases. CDR1 DFQATT and CDR2 SNEGSKA come from the germline V gene (reference sequence). The CDR3 has 14 residues. The CDR3 bases are TGCAGTGCAATGACAGGGGAATGGCCCAATGAGCAGTTCTTC. This encodes CSAMTGEWPNEQFF.

This clonotype was seen more than once but under ten times. The chain links TRBV5-1 to TRBJ2-7; 7 bases fit TRBD1. CDR3 size: 16 residues. Germline CDR1 is SGHRS and CDR2 is YFSETQ. V was pared by 0 bases and J by 3 bases, with 9 bases of the junction left unmatched. This chain's CDR3 is CASSLAVLSGGYEQYV. The DNA of the CDR3 is TGCGCCAGCAGCTTGGCCGTTCTTTCAGGGGGCTACGAGCAGTACGTC.

CDR3 loop: CASSQDPINQPQHF. For the CDR3, the DNA is TGCGCCAGCAGCCAAGATCCGATCAATCAGCCCCAGCATTTT. The chain recombines TRBV4-1 with TRBJ1-5; D remains ambiguous. CDR1 is MGHRA and CDR2 is YSYEKL in the germline V gene. V was trimmed by 0 bases and J by 3 bases, leaving 6 bases between them. CDR3 size: 14 residues.

The chain combines TRBV7-7 with TRBJ2-2; 9 nucleotides match TRBD1. In germline, CDR1 is SSHAT, CDR2 FNYEAQ (reference sequence). V lost 8 bases and J lost 3; bases outside the gene matches: 4. The CDR3 contains 14 residues. The CDR3 is CASSQGAYTGELFF. The CDR3 DNA sequence: TGTGCCAGCTCACAGGGGGCCTACACCGGGGAGCTGTTTTTT.

V usage is TRBV12-3 or TRBV12-4 and J usage is TRBJ1-3, with D hard to call. The CDR3 contains 15 residues. V shed 6 bases and J shed 0 bases, with 12 bases lying between them. This chain's CDR3 is CASRRDGNSGNTIYF. Here the CDR3 DNA reads TGTGCCAGCAGGCGCGACGGGAACTCTGGAAACACCATATATTTT.

This clonotype was found a few times. The chain is built from TRBV11-3 and TRBJ2-7; maybe TRBD2 (5 bases). From germline, CDR1 is SGHNT and CDR2 YENEEA. V gave up 3 bases and J gave up 7 bases, with 16 bases separating them. The CDR3 consists of 14 residues. CDR3: CASSFAATSGEQYF. The CDR3 bases are TGTGCCAGCAGCTTCGCCGCCACATCGGGGGAGCAGTACTTC.

J is TRBJ1-2 and V is TRBV27; D ambiguous. The length of the CDR3 is 11 residues. The V end was cut by 3 bases, the J end by 9 bases, with 8 bases between. CDR1 and CDR2 (germline): MNHEY, SMNVEV (reference sequence). The CDR3 region has the DNA TGTGCCAGCAGTTTCTTCTCGAGCTACACCTTC. Its protein is CASSFFSSYTF.

This clonotype was counted only a few times. The rearrangement links TRBV5-1 to TRBJ1-1, with 10 bases that match TRBD1. This CDR3 is 15 amino acids long. V shed 5 bases and J 7 bases; nucleotides not matched to a gene: 11. Germline V CDR1 and CDR2: SGHRS, YFSETQ. Here the CDR3 DNA reads TGCGCCAGCAGACGGACAGGGGGGCCCCACCATGAAGCTTTCTTT. It is translated as CASRRTGGPHHEAFF. The whole variable domain, filled in from reference TRBV5-1 and TRBJ1-1, reads KAGVTQTPRYLIKTRGQQVTLSCSPISGHRSVSWYQQTPGQGLQFLFEYFSETQRNKGNFPGRFSGRQFSNSRSEMNVSTLELGDSALYLCASRRTGGPHHEAFFGQGTRLTVV.

The chain uses TRBV6-5 and TRBJ1-6, with TRBD1 identical over 7 bases. V shed 4 bases, J shed 6 bases, and the junction held 3 bases outside the gene matches. Germline assignment: CDR1 MNHEY and CDR2 SVGAGI. The CDR3 sequence is 14 residues long. CDR3 coding DNA: TGTGCCAGCAGTTTCCGGGACAGTAATTCACCCCTCCACTTT. Amino acid sequence: CASSFRDSNSPLHF.

CDR3 sequence: CASSEGQGGVGSNQPQHF. For the CDR3, the DNA is TGCGCCAGCAGTGAGGGACAGGGGGGCGTAGGGAGCAATCAGCCCCAGCATTTT. The rearrangement uses TRBV10-2 and TRBJ1-5, with 10 bases that match TRBD1. J was trimmed by 1 base and V by 2 bases; bases with no gene match: 8. CDR3 length: 18 amino acids. Germline V gives CDR1 WSHSY, CDR2 SAAADI.

DNA for the CDR3: TGTGCCAGCTCCCGCGTCGGGGTCGGTACTGAGCAGTTCTTC. Its protein product is CASSRVGVGTEQFF. V and J are TRBV12-3 or TRBV12-4 and TRBJ2-1; TRBD2 is a possible D gene (5 bases). This CDR3 is 14 amino acids long. The germline V and J ends were trimmed by 8 bases and 9 bases, with 20 bases remaining between them.

In this sample, this clonotype turned up a few times. The chain employs TRBV27 and TRBJ2-1, with D perhaps TRBD1 (5 bases). Germline loops: CDR1 MNHEY, CDR2 SMNVEV (reference sequence). V dropped 2 bases and J dropped 8 bases, with 13 bases sitting between them. CDR3 length equals 14 residues. The CDR3 loop reads CASSLGQGVDEQFF. CDR3 bases: TGTGCCAGCAGTTTAGGGCAGGGTGTCGATGAGCAGTTCTTC.

This clonotype was observed a handful of times. This rearrangement joins TRBV9 to TRBJ2-1; no reliable D call. The V and J ends lost 0 bases and 0 bases respectively, with 13 bases between them. The CDR3 length is 17 residues. Germline V gene lookup returns CDR1 SGDLS and CDR2 YYNGEE. The CDR3 reads CASSVEMGPSSYNEQFF. CDR3 sequence (DNA): TGTGCCAGCAGCGTAGAAATGGGCCCGAGCTCCTACAATGAGCAGTTCTTC.

In this sample, this clonotype turned up a few times. V is TRBV9 and J is TRBJ2-7; D is unclear. Germline values: CDR1 SGDLS, CDR2 YYNGEE. The CDR3 runs 13 residues. V shed 0 bases and J shed 3 bases, with 7 bases lying between them. CDR3 nucleotide sequence: TGTGCCAGCAGCGTAGACCCTGACTACGAGCAGTACTTC. Translated, it gives CASSVDPDYEQYF.

This sequence joins TRBV7-2 and TRBJ1-2, with 10 bases lining up with TRBD1. V lost 3 bases to trimming and J lost 4 bases; unmatched junction nucleotides: 2. Germline CDR1 reads SGHTA; CDR2 reads FQGNSA. The length of the CDR3 is 14 residues. CDR3: CASSFGQGVYGYTF. The DNA for the CDR3 is TGTGCCAGCAGCTTTGGACAGGGGGTCTATGGCTACACCTTC. Combining the CDR3 with reference TRBV7-2 and TRBJ1-2 gives the whole variable domain GAGVSQSPSNKVTEKGKDVELRCDPISGHTALYWYRQSLGQGLEFLIYFQGNSAPDKSGLPSDRFSAERTGGSVSTLTIQRTQQEDSAVYLCASSFGQGVYGYTFGSGTRLTVV.

The chain couples TRBV5-4 to TRBJ1-1; TRBD1 is a possible D gene (5 bases). The CDR3 is 12 residues long. The V end was cut by 0 bases, the J end by 11 bases, with 11 bases between. Germline lookup yields CDR1 SGHNT and CDR2 YYREEE (reference sequence). CDR3 residues: CASSLGGREAFF. The CDR3 nucleotides read TGTGCCAGCAGCTTGGGGGGCCGGGAGGCTTTCTTT. Looking up the rest from reference TRBV5-4 and TRBJ1-1 gives the full variable domain: ETGVTQSPTHLIKTRGQQVTLRCSSQSGHNTVSWYQQALGQGPQFIFQYYREEENGRGNFPPRFSGLQFPNYSSELNVNALELDDSALYLCASSLGGREAFFGQGTRLTVV.